This is a list of T cell receptor beta chains from one sample in a study of cytomegalovirus exposure and HLA in healthy donors. TCRdb's table, derived via immunoSEQ multiplex PCR, lists solely in-frame clones and lacks some. The sample holds about 95,000 clones, just over 70% seen once. Sequencing was carried out using PBMCs. The receptors were sampled from a man aged 60-69 years in good health and CMV-seronegative. CDR3s include the opening cysteine and the closing phenylalanine or tryptophan. A D gene is named only where the DNA matches it firmly. Where a row states a size, it is once, few, many or the class of an expanded clone; other rows omit it.

d_call: TRBD1
v_call: TRBV28
clone_size: once
j_call: TRBJ2-7
cdr3_aa: CASSLPYRTGVLYEQYF
cdr3_nt: TGTGCCAGCAGTTTACCTTATAGGACAGGTGTCCTCTACGAGCAGTACTTC

d_call: -
v_call: TRBV5-1
clone_size: -
j_call: TRBJ2-1
cdr3_aa: CASSSMPRDSHNEQFF
cdr3_nt: TGCGCCAGCAGCTCAATGCCCCGGGACTCCCACAATGAGCAGTTCTTC

d_call: -
v_call: TRBV19
clone_size: -
j_call: TRBJ1-3
cdr3_aa: CASSPTGPGNTIYF
cdr3_nt: TGTGCCAGTAGTCCTACAGGACCTGGAAACACCATATATTTT

d_call: TRBD1
v_call: TRBV28
clone_size: -
j_call: TRBJ2-2
cdr3_aa: CAKNPGQGSTGELFF
cdr3_nt: TGTGCCAAAAATCCGGGACAGGGGTCCACCGGGGAGCTGTTTTTT

d_call: -
v_call: TRBV6-5
clone_size: -
j_call: TRBJ2-1
cdr3_aa: CASSYSGSHNEQFF
cdr3_nt: TGTGCCAGCAGTTACTCGGGCAGTCACAATGAGCAGTTCTTC

d_call: TRBD1
v_call: TRBV7-2
clone_size: -
j_call: TRBJ2-7
cdr3_aa: CASSSIKTGSIDEQYF
cdr3_nt: TGTGCCAGCAGCTCGATAAAGACAGGGAGCATAGACGAGCAGTACTTC

d_call: -
v_call: TRBV4-3
clone_size: -
j_call: TRBJ2-3
cdr3_aa: CASSQASDTQYF
cdr3_nt: TGCGCCAGCAGCCAAGCAAGCGATACGCAGTATTTT

d_call: TRBD1
v_call: TRBV18
clone_size: -
j_call: TRBJ2-1
cdr3_aa: CASSPRQGTVYNEQFF
cdr3_nt: TGTGCCAGCTCACCACGCCAGGGGACAGTTTACAATGAGCAGTTCTTC

d_call: -
v_call: TRBV29-1
clone_size: -
j_call: TRBJ2-7
cdr3_aa: CSVAPFSLPSYEQYF
cdr3_nt: TGCAGCGTCGCCCCCTTCTCACTCCCCTCCTACGAGCAGTACTTC

d_call: -
v_call: TRBV2
clone_size: -
j_call: TRBJ2-4
cdr3_aa: CASTQGLLNIQYF
cdr3_nt: TGTGCCAGCACCCAGGGCCTTTTAAACATTCAGTACTTC

d_call: TRBD1
v_call: TRBV7-2
clone_size: -
j_call: TRBJ2-7
cdr3_aa: CASSGWTGAYEQYF
cdr3_nt: TGTGCCAGCAGCGGGTGGACAGGGGCCTACGAGCAGTACTTC

d_call: -
v_call: TRBV4-3
clone_size: few
j_call: TRBJ2-7
cdr3_aa: CASSQDAGFEQYF
cdr3_nt: TGCGCCAGCAGCCAAGATGCAGGGTTCGAGCAGTACTTC

d_call: -
v_call: TRBV25-1
clone_size: once
j_call: TRBJ1-2
cdr3_aa: CASSRNRDYGYPF
cdr3_nt: TGTGCCAGCAGCCGAAACAGGGACTATGGCTACCCCTTC

d_call: -
v_call: TRBV29-1
clone_size: -
j_call: TRBJ1-1
cdr3_aa: CSVEENSRMNTEAFF
cdr3_nt: TGCAGCGTTGAAGAAAATAGTCGCATGAACACTGAAGCTTTCTTT

d_call: -
v_call: TRBV5-1
clone_size: -
j_call: TRBJ2-7
cdr3_aa: CASSNPGLSYEQYF
cdr3_nt: TGCGCCAGCAGCAATCCGGGACTGTCCTACGAGCAGTACTTC

d_call: TRBD1
v_call: TRBV4-1
clone_size: -
j_call: TRBJ2-4
cdr3_aa: CASSQDGTGYCYF
cdr3_nt: TGCGCCAGCAGCCAAGACGGGACAGGTTATTGTTACTTC

d_call: -
v_call: TRBV29-1
clone_size: once
j_call: TRBJ2-7
cdr3_aa: CSAELSYEQYF
cdr3_nt: TGCAGCGCCGAACTGTCCTACGAGCAGTACTTC

d_call: TRBD1
v_call: TRBV6-5
clone_size: -
j_call: TRBJ1-4
cdr3_aa: CASSLGQGQEKLFF
cdr3_nt: TGTGCCAGCAGTTTAGGACAGGGGCAGGAAAAACTGTTTTTT

d_call: TRBD2
v_call: TRBV7-9
clone_size: -
j_call: TRBJ2-1
cdr3_aa: CASSLVLAGAYNEQFF
cdr3_nt: TGTGCCAGCAGCTTAGTTCTAGCGGGGGCCTACAATGAGCAGTTCTTC

d_call: TRBD2
v_call: TRBV7-8
clone_size: -
j_call: TRBJ2-5
cdr3_aa: CASSLSGGPQETQYF
cdr3_nt: TGTGCCAGCAGCTTAAGCGGGGGTCCCCAAGAGACCCAGTACTTC

d_call: -
v_call: TRBV20-1
clone_size: few
j_call: TRBJ1-1
cdr3_aa: CSANRDTEAFF
cdr3_nt: TGCAGTGCTAACCGGGACACTGAAGCTTTCTTT

d_call: TRBD2
v_call: TRBV19
clone_size: -
j_call: TRBJ2-7
cdr3_aa: CASSIGTSGPYEQYF
cdr3_nt: TGTGCCAGTAGTATAGGGACTAGCGGTCCCTACGAGCAGTACTTC

d_call: -
v_call: TRBV6-5
clone_size: -
j_call: TRBJ1-4
cdr3_aa: CASDPGGYTNEKLFF
cdr3_nt: TGTGCCAGCGACCCGGGAGGGTACACTAATGAAAAACTGTTTTTT

d_call: -
v_call: TRBV6-1
clone_size: -
j_call: TRBJ2-5
cdr3_aa: CASSAGNRDIETQYF
cdr3_nt: TGTGCCAGCAGTGCCGGAAACCGGGACATAGAGACCCAGTACTTC

d_call: -
v_call: TRBV10-2
clone_size: once
j_call: TRBJ2-7
cdr3_aa: CASRGPRGLHEQYF
cdr3_nt: TGCGCCAGCAGGGGCCCCAGGGGTCTCCACGAGCAGTACTTC

d_call: -
v_call: TRBV7-2
clone_size: once
j_call: TRBJ1-5
cdr3_aa: CASSFNSNQPQHF
cdr3_nt: TGTGCCAGCAGCTTTAATAGCAATCAGCCCCAGCATTTT